The present entry profiles one T cell receptor beta chain with its context. Its antigen is unidentified. Sequence data for DNA of cultured CD4+ T cells were generated by the Oncomine TCR Beta short-read assay. TCRdb independently ran MiXCR on the PCR reads; one entry per CDR3 protein. The sample records some 21,000 distinct CDR3 sequences, approximately 56% being singletons. This sample was taken from a study of vaccination and CD4 T cells after COVID-19. The treatment: approximately 10-day PBMC culture with coronavirus spike peptide pools or control peptides (ViraFEST assay). The sequence was collected from a human donor who received a COVID-19 vaccine. The starting material was CD4+ T cells from blood, cultured in vitro, obtained after SARS-CoV-2 vaccination.

CDR3: CSARVELATTNEQFF. CDR3 coding DNA: TGCAGTGCTAGAGTTGAACTAGCGACTACAAATGAGCAGTTCTTC. The chain links TRBV20-1 to TRBJ2-1, with 7 bases fitting TRBD2. Trimming at V came to 1 base and at J to 7 bases, leaving 10 bases not matched to a gene. Germline lookup yields CDR1 DFQATT and CDR2 SNEGSKA (reference sequence). CDR3 length equals 15 residues.